These 27 T cell receptor beta chains were sequenced from one sample in a study of Graves' ophthalmopathy and Graves' hyperthyroidism. CDR3 regions of TCR beta were amplified from RNA transcripts. After a first-round RT-PCR with HTBI primers, a second-round multiplex PCR was run. TCRdb fed the multiplex PCR reads into MiXCR, producing one record per CDR3 protein. Of around 1,000,000 distinct CDR3 sequences in the sample, about two fifths were seen once. The sample was peripheral blood or thyroid tissue (not recorded which). Receptor source: an adult man with Graves' hyperthyroidism.

A word on this clonotype: A read error may explain this, as a much larger clone is one base away. Here the CDR3 DNA reads TGTGCCATCAGTGAAGGGCGGTTTGCAACTAATGAAAAACTGCTTTTT. As protein: CAISEGRFATNEKLLF. The genes are TRBV10-3 and TRBJ1-4; D gene ambiguous. Germline lookup yields CDR1 ENHRY and CDR2 SYGVKD. CDR3 length equals 16 residues.

The J gene is TRBJ1-1, the V gene TRBV15, with D hard to call. Germline assignment: CDR1 LNHNV and CDR2 YYDKDF (reference sequence). The CDR3 loop spans 13 amino acids. V was clipped by 3 bases and J by 5 bases, with 10 bases between them. This CDR3 reads CATSSLRWTEAFF. The CDR3 DNA sequence: TGTGCCACCAGCAGTCTCAGGTGGACTGAAGCTTTCTTT.

This clonotype was detected only once. The chain uses TRBV29-1 and TRBJ2-5; a weak D match, TRBD2 (5 bases). Trimming stripped 8 bases from V and 2 bases from J, with 15 bases between. CDR1 SQVTM and CDR2 ANQGSEA come from the germline V gene. The CDR3 consists of 13 residues. CDR3 sequence (DNA): TGCAGCTTAGAGTTTCTAGCACAAGAGACCCAGTACTTC. It translates to CSLEFLAQETQYF.

This clonotype was found a few times. The chain couples TRBV6-5 to TRBJ1-1; D ambiguous. CDR1 is MNHEY, CDR2 SVGAGI, per germline. The CDR3 covers 15 residues. The V and J ends lost 6 bases and 6 bases respectively, with 20 bases between them. The CDR3 loop reads CASRTKPALGPEAFF. CDR3 coding DNA: TGTGCCAGCAGAACTAAACCGGCGCTGGGTCCTGAAGCTTTCTTT.

The chain combines TRBV29-1 with TRBJ1-2; tentative D call: TRBD1 (5 bases). Deletions cut 7 bases from V and 6 bases from J, with 33 bases between. This CDR3 has 18 amino acids. Looked up from germline, CDR1 is SQVTM and CDR2 is ANQGSEA. CDR3 sequence reads: CSAAWGLGEEPVKDGYTF. Here the CDR3 DNA reads TGCAGCGCCGCTTGGGGCCTCGGTGAAGAGCCGGTTAAGGATGGCTACACCTTC.

The CDR3 DNA reads as TGTGCCAGTACGAACGTGGGGAACACCGGGGAGCTGTTTTTT. This codes for CASTNVGNTGELFF. V is TRBV19 and J is TRBJ2-2; no firm D call. The CDR3 totals 14 residues. Germline V gene sequence: CDR1 LNHDA, CDR2 SQIVND (reference sequence). Trimming shortened V by 7 bases and J by 1 base, and 10 bases separated the two germline ends.

This clonotype was detected only a few times. CDR3 in DNA: TGTGCCAGCAGTTTAGTAAGGAGGGCTGGGGCCAACGTCCTGACTTTC. Its translation: CASSLVRRAGANVLTF. The genes are TRBV12-3 or TRBV12-4 and TRBJ2-6; tentative D call: TRBD2 (6 bases). The V end lost 1 base, the J end lost 2 bases, and 9 bases lay between the germline ends. CDR3 length equals 16 residues.

This clonotype was observed a few times. V is TRBV7-9 and J is TRBJ1-1, with TRBD1 as a possible D gene (5 bases). V was clipped by 4 bases and J by 0 bases, with 12 bases between them. This CDR3 spans 15 amino acids. Germline V lookup: CDR1 SEHNR, CDR2 FQNEAQ (reference sequence). The CDR3 is CASSSAGLMNTEAFF. The CDR3 DNA is TGTGCCAGCAGCTCGGCGGGGCTGATGAACACTGAAGCTTTCTTT.

The rearrangement links TRBV5-5 to TRBJ2-2; D remains ambiguous. The CDR3 totals 14 residues. The germline V and J ends were trimmed by 0 bases and 4 bases, with 7 bases remaining between them. The germline gives CDR1 SGHKS, CDR2 YYEKEE (reference sequence). CDR3 sequence: CASSLVLGTGELFF. DNA of the CDR3: TGTGCCAGCAGCTTGGTTCTGGGCACCGGGGAGCTGTTTTTT. Using reference TRBV5-5 and TRBJ2-2 for the parts outside the CDR3, the full variable domain is DAGVTQSPTHLIKTRGQQVTLRCSPISGHKSVSWYQQVLGQGPQFIFQYYEKEERGRGNFPDRFSARQFPNYSSELNVNALLLGDSALYLCASSLVLGTGELFFGEGSRLTVL.

The table lists this clonotype with many counts. The genes are TRBV11-2 and TRBJ1-4; possibly TRBD1 for D (5 bases). This CDR3 comprises 15 residues. The V end lost 2 bases, the J end lost 8 bases, and 15 bases lay between the germline ends. CDR1 SGHAT and CDR2 FQNNGV come from the germline V gene. Here the CDR3 DNA reads TGTGCCAGCAGCTTAACTCGTCCGGGACTAGAAAAACTGTTTTTT. It translates to CASSLTRPGLEKLFF.

This clonotype was found many times. The gene calls are TRBV2 and TRBJ2-5, with TRBD2 matching 15 bases. CDR3 length: 17 residues. Germline V CDR1 and CDR2: SNHLY, FYNNEI. The V segment lost 5 bases and the J segment 5 bases; nucleotides outside the gene matches: 9. CDR3 sequence (DNA): TGTGCCAGCAGTCGACAGCTAGGGACTAGCGGGAGGGAGACCCAGTACTTC. Amino acid sequence: CASSRQLGTSGRETQYF.

This clonotype was counted at least ten times. This chain joins TRBV7-9 and TRBJ2-7; 8 bases line up with TRBD1. CDR1 is SEHNR, CDR2 FQNEAQ, per germline (reference sequence). CDR3 length: 13 amino acids. Trimming removed 5 bases from V and 3 bases from J; junction bases left unmatched: 3. The CDR3 DNA is TGTGCCAGCAGCAGGGACAGGAACTACGAGCAGTACTTC. It specifies CASSRDRNYEQYF.

The CDR3: CASSLAGTGSGSPLHF. The CDR3 DNA reads as TGCGCCAGCAGCTTGGCCGGGACAGGGTCCGGTTCACCCCTCCACTTT. The genes are TRBV5-1 and TRBJ1-6; 9 bases are a match to TRBD1. The CDR3 is 16 amino acids. The trim removed 0 bases at V and 9 bases at J, leaving 7 bases unmatched. In germline, CDR1 is SGHRS, CDR2 YFSETQ.

This rearrangement joins TRBV5-1 to TRBJ2-3; TRBD2 matches 7 bases. The V and J ends lost 1 base and 2 bases, in that order; junction bases with no gene match: 4. The CDR3 has 15 residues. CDR1 and CDR2 (germline): SGHRS, YFSETQ. This CDR3 is CASSLTAGTTDTQYF. CDR3 DNA: TGCGCCAGCAGCTTGACAGCGGGGACCACAGATACGCAGTATTTT.

To note about this clonotype: One end of the junction is discordant with germline, which a read error may explain. The V gene is TRBV5-1, the J gene TRBJ1-4, with D possibly TRBD1 on 6 matching bases. Germline-derived CDR1 and CDR2 are SGHRS and YFSETQ. The CDR3 extends over 15 amino acids. The CDR3 DNA reads TGCGCCAGCAGGTTGGACAGCCTGAACACTGAAAAACTGTTTTTT. Translated, it gives CASRLDSLNTEKLFF.

With respect to this clonotype: A single base separates this from a much larger clone, so it may be a read error. As the CDR3 is not closed by the conserved phenylalanine or tryptophan, this likely results from a read error. The chain carries TRBV2 and TRBJ1-4, with 9 nucleotides matching TRBD1. CDR3 length equals 15 residues. Per the germline V gene, CDR1 is SNHLY and CDR2 is FYNNEI. The V gene end was trimmed by 6 bases and the J gene end by 3 bases; junction bases not matched to a gene: 5. In DNA form, the CDR3 reads TGTGCCAGCAGCAAACAGGGGGCAGCTAATGAAAAACTGTTTGTT. Translating it yields CASSKQGAANEKLFV.

The V gene is TRBV7-9, the J gene TRBJ1-4, with a possible D match to TRBD1 (5 bases). Germline V gene sequence: CDR1 SEHNR, CDR2 FQNEAQ (reference sequence). V lost 0 bases and J 13 bases, leaving 15 bases between the germline ends. CDR3 length: 14 residues. The CDR3 reads CASSLADNGGILFF. CDR3 DNA: TGTGCCAGCAGCTTAGCAGACAACGGGGGGATACTGTTTTTT.

This chain uses TRBV28 with TRBJ1-1; no clear D. This CDR3 spans 11 amino acids. Germline CDR1 MDHEN, CDR2 SYDVKM. CDR3 residues: CGTIGDTEAFF. CDR3 DNA: TGTGGGACGATCGGCGACACTGAAGCTTTCTTT.

The DNA for the CDR3 is TGCGCCAGCAGCCAAGATCTGAATACCGCGCCCCAGCATTTT. It encodes CASSQDLNTAPQHF. The chain couples TRBV4-3 to TRBJ1-5; D uncertain. Trimming removed 0 bases from V and 9 bases from J, with 12 bases in between. The CDR3 length is 14 residues. Germline V lookup: CDR1 LGHNA, CDR2 YSLEER.

The genes are TRBV20-1 and TRBJ1-1; D is unresolved. The germline CDR1 and CDR2 sequences are DFQATT and SNEGSKA (reference sequence). V gave up 1 base and J gave up 4 bases, with 16 bases separating them. The CDR3 covers 15 residues. The CDR3 DNA follows: TGCAGTGCTAGAGTCGAGCAGGTTCGAGGCACTGAAGCTTTCTTT. Translated: CSARVEQVRGTEAFF.

This clonotype was picked up many times. The J gene is TRBJ2-7, the V gene TRBV29-1; D remains unclear. Trimming removed 2 bases from V and 0 bases from J, with 8 bases in between. Germline lookup yields CDR1 SQVTM and CDR2 ANQGSEA. This CDR3 is built from 13 residues. The CDR3 DNA sequence: TGCAGCGTTGAAATGCCAAGCTCCTACGAGCAGTACTTC. This gives the protein CSVEMPSSYEQYF.

The chain combines TRBV15 with TRBJ2-6; TRBD2 matches at 7 bases. The CDR3 runs to 15 residues. The germline V gene has CDR1 LNHNV and CDR2 YYDKDF (reference sequence). Germline trimming cut 0 bases from V and 6 bases from J; bases unmatched to any gene: 2. CDR3: CATSRDRLAANVLTF. In DNA form, the CDR3 reads TGTGCCACCAGCAGAGACCGACTAGCGGCCAACGTCCTGACTTTC. The full variable domain, rest sourced from reference TRBV15 and TRBJ2-6, is DAMVIQNPRYQVTQFGKPVTLSCSQTLNHNVMYWYQQKSSQAPKLLFHYYDKDFNNEADTPDNFQSRRPNTSFCFLDIRSPGLGDTAMYLCATSRDRLAANVLTFGAGSRLTVL.

The J gene is TRBJ2-7, the V gene TRBV7-7; 11 nucleotides line up with TRBD2. V lost 4 bases and J lost 7; bases outside the gene matches: 12. Germline V gene sequence: CDR1 SSHAT, CDR2 FNYEAQ (reference sequence). The CDR3 is 16 amino acids. DNA of the CDR3: TGTGCCAGCAGCTCAACAGCCGGGGCTAGCGGGGGGGAGCAGTACTTC. Translation gives CASSSTAGASGGEQYF.

This clonotype was detected many times. One end of the junction is discordant with germline, which a read error may explain. In DNA form, the CDR3 reads TGTGCCAGCAGCTTAAGGGACGGGACAGGCCGCGGCTTC. It yields the protein CASSLRDGTGRGF. This sequence joins TRBV7-9 and TRBJ1-2; TRBD1 matches at 8 bases. This CDR3 is built from 13 residues. Germline V gene sequence: CDR1 SEHNR, CDR2 FQNEAQ (reference sequence).

This clonotype was detected only a few times. A read error may be the cause here, since a much bigger clone is one base away. The gene calls are TRBV19 and TRBJ1-1; D ambiguous. The CDR3 totals 11 residues. Trimming shortened V by 5 bases and J by 7 bases, and 8 bases separated the two germline ends. Germline CDR1 and CDR2: LNHDA and SQIVND (reference sequence). The CDR3 protein is CASSVTDEAFF. CDR3 nucleotide sequence: TGTGCCAGTAGTGTAACGGATGAAGCTTTCTTT.

This clonotype was observed many times. J is TRBJ2-7 and V is TRBV10-3; TRBD1 matches at 9 bases. CDR1 and CDR2 from the germline V gene are ENHRY and SYGVKD. The CDR3 has 17 amino acids. V lost 7 bases and J lost 3; bases outside the gene matches: 16. CDR3 DNA: TGTGCCATCACTCTTGAGGACCACCGGGACAGGGTCTACGAGCAGTACTTC. Amino acids: CAITLEDHRDRVYEQYF.

This chain uses TRBV4-1 with TRBJ2-7, with a possible D match to TRBD2 (6 bases). The CDR3 has 14 amino acids. The germline V and J ends were trimmed by 0 bases and 4 bases, with 10 bases remaining between them. CDR1 and CDR2 from the germline V gene are MGHRA and YSYEKL. The DNA for the CDR3 is TGCGCCAGCAGCCAAGAGGCCGGGGGTTACGAGCAGTACTTC. This codes for CASSQEAGGYEQYF.